Listed below are T cell receptor beta chains from one sample, sequenced in a study of post-analysis software for immune sequencing data. TCRdb analysed the PCR reads with MiXCR anew, one entry per CDR3 protein. The sample consists of roughly 800,000 distinct CDR3 sequences, around 50% of them appearing once. Sequencing was performed on blood. All receptors derive from a girl aged 10 to 17 with multiple sclerosis. Each CDR3 is given with its conserved first and last residue. The order of the fields is J gene, V gene, CDR3 protein.

- | TRBV6-5 | CASSYQGIYEQYF
TRBJ1-2 | TRBV6-5 | CASSYSRGRYGYTF
TRBJ2-5 | TRBV5-1 | CASSWGPVGGYQETQYF
TRBJ1-2 | TRBV29-1 | CSVQGTYGYTF
TRBJ2-3 | TRBV12-3/TRBV12-4 | CASSKKTGFTDTQYF
TRBJ1-2 | TRBV7-3 | CASSPGGAGYTF
TRBJ2-7 | TRBV7-2 | CACSHGQGASYEQYF
TRBJ2-5 | TRBV21-1 | CASSKVGGGAGRERETQYF
TRBJ2-3 | TRBV29-1 | CSVSDRRTDTQYF
TRBJ1-4 | TRBV7-2 | CASSFRGGAREKLFF
TRBJ2-7 | TRBV7-9 | CTSILAGPANEQYF
- | TRBV12-3/TRBV12-4 | CASSFSNPAGQGEQYF
TRBJ2-3 | TRBV29-1 | CSARRLAGGDTDTQYF
TRBJ2-7 | TRBV30 | CAWTAATGDVNEQYF
TRBJ2-3 | TRBV10-3 | CAIRPGTARSDTQYF
TRBJ1-1 | TRBV6-5 | CASTYLGRGNTEAFF
- | TRBV7-3 | CASSYHPGQGGETQYF
TRBJ2-7 | TRBV4-2 | CASSQGDSHSYEQYF
- | TRBV18 | CASSPLGGAVQGNEQYF
TRBJ2-5 | TRBV7-3 | CASSSTPGVQETQYF
TRBJ1-2 | TRBV29-1 | CSIGPGGGYTF
TRBJ2-1 | TRBV12-3/TRBV12-4 | CASSLGAGDGNEQFF
TRBJ2-6 | TRBV29-1 | CSVGGTGIISGANVLTF
TRBJ2-5 | TRBV5-5 | CASSFPGQETQYF
TRBJ1-6 | TRBV3-1 | CASSQVGTHSPLHF
- | TRBV6-5 | CASNQREGTQYF
TRBJ2-5 | TRBV29-1 | CSVEVQGETQYF
TRBJ2-1 | TRBV5-5 | CASSLSLLLAGEYNEQFF
TRBJ2-1 | TRBV6-2/TRBV6-3 | CASSYGVAYNEQFF
TRBJ1-2 | TRBV11-1 | CASSSDWNLGGYTF
TRBJ2-1 | TRBV20-1 | CSALPAGEVDEQFF
TRBJ1-2 | TRBV27 | CASSFGPANPTYGYTF
TRBJ2-3 | TRBV20-1 | CSATPGLYSDTQYF
TRBJ2-1 | TRBV7-9 | CASSRHGGQGTDPYNEQFF
TRBJ2-7 | TRBV5-1 | CASSLRLQGMYEQYF
TRBJ2-4 | TRBV5-1 | CASSLVGTEPNIQYF
TRBJ2-6 | TRBV29-1 | CSVVAPERPSGANVLTF
TRBJ2-5 | TRBV15 | CATSRVAAIQETQYF
TRBJ2-3 | TRBV7-9 | CASSFDPSGQPSTDTQYF
TRBJ2-3 | TRBV29-1 | CSVRSGSGTDTQYF
TRBJ1-4 | TRBV29-1 | CSVDSGTNEKLFF
TRBJ2-5 | TRBV3-1 | CASSPHVATGEQYF
TRBJ2-7 | TRBV5-1 | CASSLREQAYEQYF
TRBJ1-4 | TRBV21-1 | CASSSRDRVEKRFF
TRBJ1-2 | TRBV12-3/TRBV12-4 | CASSRIYGYTF
TRBJ2-7 | TRBV7-9 | CASSNTGGARSYEQYF
TRBJ1-5 | TRBV4-2 | CANSRTDSNQPQHF
TRBJ2-1 | TRBV7-7 | CASSSRQGRQFF
TRBJ2-1 | TRBV10-3 | CAISDRLAGGGNEQFF
TRBJ2-1 | TRBV7-9 | CASSLGLAGWHEQFF
TRBJ2-4 | TRBV6-5 | CASSYSQQGREQYF
TRBJ1-1 | TRBV7-8 | CASSWGVGWGEAFF
TRBJ2-1 | TRBV12-3/TRBV12-4 | CASILAGGIYNEQFF
TRBJ1-4 | TRBV5-1 | CASSLMTGGEKLFF
TRBJ2-7 | TRBV5-1 | CASSFEQVPYEQYF
TRBJ1-2 | TRBV25-1 | CASSQGTGATGYTF
TRBJ1-2 | TRBV12-3/TRBV12-4 | CASSFWDRGRRGYTF
TRBJ1-2 | TRBV29-1 | CSADGGQGENGYTF
TRBJ2-5 | TRBV29-1 | CSVAVETQYF
TRBJ2-7 | TRBV7-2 | CASSLGQLALSYEQYF